This T cell receptor (beta chain) was obtained from a study of CD8+CD57+ T cells in acquired aplastic anemia. Whole-study context: When averaged, DNA from sorted CD4+ and CD8+ cells came to around 3.1 ug.

Germline loops: CDR1 MRHNA, CDR2 SNTAGT. The J segment lost 3 bases and the V segment lost 0 bases, leaving 0 bases of the junction unmatched. The CDR3 sequence is 15 residues long. The template used for profiling TCR beta VDJ and CDR3 was genomic DNA. One entry per CDR3 protein, called by TCRdb with MiXCR from the reads. The table shows 150,000 to 180,000 distinct CDR3 sequences, with approximately 52% occurring only once. All sequencing subjects had displayed CD8+CD57+ cell expansion on flow cytometry. Every patient was diagnosed with severe acquired aplastic anemia. The sample holds a few counts of this clonotype. Antigen specificity is unknown. Study findings and constraints: Patients and controls turned out to have approximately 29 CD8+ CDR3 sequences in common.

What was sequenced was sorted CD4+, CD8+, or CD8+CD57+ T cells (not recorded which) from PBMCs. The rearrangement joins TRBV6-4 to TRBJ2-1, with 9 bases matching TRBD1. The origin of this receptor is a human donor with aplastic anemia. The CDR3 loop reads CASSDSTGGYNEQFF. The DNA of the CDR3 is TGTGCCAGCAGTGACTCGACAGGGGGCTACAATGAGCAGTTCTTC.